Presented here are 8 T cell receptor beta chains from one specimen sequenced in a study of identical twins. Each CDR3 protein gets one entry after TCRdb re-called the 5' RACE reads with MiXCR. The top ten hold approximately 0.9% of the sample, which has fewer than 550,000 distinct CDR3 sequences, 13% to 15% seen once. These data also featured in a second study, about yellow fever vaccine responses in identical twins.

Sequences were obtained from CD4+ T cells sorted from blood. All receptors derive from a woman aged 18 to 35 in good health.

This clonotype showed up just a few times. The chain has TRBV5-1 and TRBJ1-1; D unresolved. This CDR3 spans 15 amino acids. Per the germline V gene, CDR1 is SGHRS and CDR2 is YFSETQ. The V end was cut by 2 bases, the J end by 2 bases, with 13 bases between. The CDR3 coding sequence is TGCGCCAGCAGCTTTAGAGGATTGGGAAACACTGAAGCTTTCTTT. Its protein product is CASSFRGLGNTEAFF.

This clonotype has at least ten counts. CDR3 bases: TGTGCCAGCATCCTGGACAGGAGCTCCTACAATGAGCAGTTCTTC. This codes for CASILDRSSYNEQFF. This chain uses TRBV12-3 or TRBV12-4 with TRBJ2-1; 7 nucleotides line up with TRBD1. This CDR3 region has 15 residues. The V gene end was trimmed by 7 bases and the J gene end by 0 bases; junction bases not matched to a gene: 6.

This clonotype has only a few counts. As DNA, the CDR3 is TGTGCCAGCAGCCCGCCGCCCCCCCTTAACTATGAGCAGTACTTC. Translation: CASSPPPPLNYEQYF. The genes are TRBV12-3 or TRBV12-4 and TRBJ2-7; D is uncertain. The CDR3 is made up of 15 amino acids. Deletions cut 6 bases from V and 7 bases from J, with 22 bases between.

This chain uses TRBV6-1 with TRBJ2-3; 8 nucleotides agree with TRBD2. The ends lost 5 bases at V and 4 bases at J; junction bases unmatched: 20. CDR1 and CDR2 (germline): MNHNS, SASEGT. CDR3 length: 19 residues. The CDR3 sequence: CASSHLPMAGGLIPDTQYF. CDR3 bases: TGTGCCAGCAGTCATTTGCCCATGGCGGGGGGACTTATTCCAGATACGCAGTATTTT.

The CDR3 region is CASSQDGTGPTDTQYF. The CDR3 nucleotides are TGTGCCAGCAGCCAAGATGGTACGGGTCCCACAGATACGCAGTATTTT. V usage is TRBV3-1 and J usage is TRBJ2-3, with no clear D. This CDR3 comprises 16 residues. Trimming left V 0 bases short and J 2 bases short, with 12 bases between. Germline V gene lookup returns CDR1 LGHDT and CDR2 YNNKEL (reference sequence).

The CDR3 protein is CASSDPEFRGEQYF. The CDR3 DNA reads TGCGCCAGCAGTGACCCAGAATTCAGGGGCGAGCAGTACTTC. The chain couples TRBV10-1 to TRBJ2-7; tentative D call: TRBD1 (6 bases). CDR1 is WNHNN and CDR2 is SYGVQD in the germline V gene (reference sequence). The CDR3 has 14 residues. Trimming removed 3 bases from V and 6 bases from J, with 15 bases in between.

This clonotype has only a few counts. The chain's CDR3 is CASSSKAGGGSNEQFF. The CDR3 DNA sequence: TGTGCCAGCAGTTCAAAAGCGGGAGGGGGTTCCAATGAGCAGTTCTTC. The gene calls are TRBV6-5 and TRBJ2-1; 10 bases are a match to TRBD2. The CDR3 spans 16 residues. Germline V CDR1 and CDR2: MNHEY, SVGAGI. Trimming at V came to 4 bases and at J to 6 bases, leaving 9 bases not matched to a gene.

This chain connects TRBV18 to TRBJ2-7; a possible D gene is TRBD2 (5 bases). CDR1 is KGHSH, CDR2 LQKENI, per germline. V dropped 1 base and J dropped 2 bases, with 12 bases sitting between them. The CDR3 has 15 residues. CDR3 sequence: CASSPRKGDPYEQYF. The CDR3 DNA reads as TGTGCCAGCTCACCACGTAAGGGAGACCCCTACGAGCAGTACTTC.